The clone carrying this T cell receptor (beta chain) was seen a few times. The same CDR3 can be traced to other DNA sequences in this sample. The V gene lost 1 base and the J gene lost 4 bases, with 7 bases spanning the gap. There are 13 residues in the CDR3. The germline CDR1 and CDR2 sequences are KGHSH and LQKENI. Clones were sequenced by immunoSEQ multiplex PCR, and TCRdb holds only the in-frame ones, with some missing. The data show some 980,000 clones, around three quarters seen once. This sample was included in a study of shared clonotypes between healthy human individuals. This TCR came from a man between 18 and 29 years old in good health. The J gene is TRBJ1-1, the V gene TRBV18; D not resolved. Material for sequencing was memory CD4+ T cells sorted from blood. The sample's subset: CD45RA-negative fraction. The DNA for the CDR3 is TGTGCCAGCTCACCACGAGGGCGCACTGAAGCTTTCTTT. Translated: CASSPRGRTEAFF.